This T cell receptor beta chain was profiled in a study of blood T cell repertoires in COVID-19 (TCRdb year 2020). Regarding the complete study: Collaborator samples came from the United States, Italy and Spain and covered acute and convalescent phases of COVID-19. The prospective study material was composed of cDNA or gDNA derived from T cells, B-cell-depleted T cells, or PBMCs. A de-identified subject ID, COVID-19 status, age in years and sex were almost always included in the sample metadata. Where HLA class I and class II types were available, the types were taken from metadata supplied by the sample provider, not from assay-based typing. Subjects who had been exposed to COVID-19, were actively infected with it, or had recovered from it provided the deeply sampled blood TCRbeta repertoires that made up the dataset. The repertoires were made available in a free public database intended to serve as a resource for research on the immune response to SARS-CoV-2. The samples were drawn from the first 160 participants of the ongoing ImmuneRACE study and from more than 1,000 subjects provided by 6 global collaborators. Study-level results and caveats: The quantity of clinical and demographic metadata differed by source and by participant and was supplied without curation.

Each collaborating institution followed its own protocols to collect whole blood in K2EDTA tubes. For TCRbeta analysis, collaborator samples were shipped as frozen whole blood, as isolated PBMCs, or as DNA extracted from either sample type. From its cysteine to its phenylalanine, the CDR3 spans 12 amino acids. The retained sequence is limited to the CDR3, 36 bases, with the frame set at the first base. The V end loses 6 bases and the J end loses 6 bases, and a stretch of 9 bases separates them. The immunoSEQ Assay, a bias-controlled multiplex PCR, was used to amplify TCRbeta CDR3 regions from genomic DNA. The study's own analysis went as follows. Within the assay, amplification of reference gene primers was used to estimate how many nucleated cells each sample contained. To quantify the absolute abundance of each unique TCRbeta CDR3 rearrangement, sequence reads were collapsed and filtered. For each sample, productive Simpson clonality was calculated as the square root of Simpson's diversity index over productive rearrangements. The immuneACCESS repertoire file appears here via TCRdb, limited to in-frame rearrangements. These files lack a portion of the clones; in checked studies, under half of the deficit traces to unresolved V genes, and the cause of the others is not known. V and J calls and clone size are as listed in that table; D and trimming were resolved from the DNA. A total of about 100,000 clones appear in this sample, about 90% of them only once. Approximately 7% of the sample is in the top ten clones.

As for this clone: The specificity of this receptor is unknown. Within one base of it there is no much larger clone, and no base qualities were kept.

Input material: peripheral blood. The clonotype was recovered from a man under 40 in a cohort sampled during active COVID-19. Here the chain combines TRBV12-3 or TRBV12-4 and TRBJ1-5; the D gene identity is not certain. CDR3 region: CASRGAGQPQHF. The DNA sequence is given as TGTGCCAGCAGGGGCGCCGGTCAGCCCCAGCATTTT.